One sample yielded the 15 T cell receptor beta chains listed below, sequenced in a study of T-cell reconstitution after alpha-beta-depleted transplantation in children. Preparation of the TCRbeta library involved a method that used unique molecular identifiers. MiXCR was run by TCRdb on the PCR reads, yielding one entry per CDR3 protein. The table has around 500,000 distinct CDR3 sequences, 23% seen once. The sequencing here drew on PBMCs, mostly from graft donor cells, taken 360 days after TCRalphabeta/CD19-depleted stem cell transplant. The receptors originated from a boy less than two years old who had a stem cell transplant for acute myeloid leukemia, so the T cells may come from the graft donor.

The V and J genes are TRBV24-1 and TRBJ1-1; D perhaps matches TRBD1 (6 bases). The length of the CDR3 is 13 residues. V lost 4 bases and J lost 7, with 12 bases in between. Germline V gene data show CDR1 as KGHDR and CDR2 as SFDVKD. The CDR3 DNA reads as TGTGCCACCAGTGACGCAGTAGGGGGTGAAGCTTTCTTT. This codes for CATSDAVGGEAFF.

Concerning this clonotype: A read error may account for a junction end that differs from germline. The chain links TRBV12-3 or TRBV12-4 to TRBJ2-3, with D perhaps matching TRBD1 (6 bases). CDR3 size: 13 residues. The chain's CDR3 is CASSFRGPDAQYF. The CDR3 coding sequence is TGTGCCAGCAGTTTCAGGGGCCCAGATGCGCAGTATTTT.

A remark on this clonotype: A much larger clone differs from this one at a single base, so this may be a read error. CDR3 nucleotides: TGTACCAGCACCACCGGACGGACCCACACTGAAGCTTTCTTT. It translates to CTSTTGRTHTEAFF. This chain uses TRBV12-3 or TRBV12-4 with TRBJ1-1, with D hard to call. The CDR3 covers 14 residues.

The chain joins TRBV19 to TRBJ2-2, with D tentatively TRBD1 (5 bases). Germline-derived CDR1 and CDR2 are LNHDA and SQIVND (reference sequence). Trimming stripped 3 bases from V and 0 bases from J, with 11 bases between. The CDR3 is 16 residues long. The CDR3: CASSMAGAPNTGELFF. The CDR3 nucleotides are TGTGCCAGTAGTATGGCTGGGGCTCCGAACACCGGGGAGCTGTTTTTT.

The J gene is TRBJ2-1, the V gene TRBV19, with D perhaps matching TRBD1 (6 bases). The CDR3 has 20 residues. Germline V gene lookup returns CDR1 LNHDA and CDR2 SQIVND (reference sequence). Trimming removed 2 bases at V and 0 bases at J, with 23 bases between. CDR3 in DNA: TGTGCCAGTAGTATATTCGTGGGACAAGGGCCCCGGAGCTCCTACAATGAGCAGTTCTTC. It codes for CASSIFVGQGPRSSYNEQFF.

The genes are TRBV20-1 and TRBJ2-7; 7 bases agree with TRBD1. The length of the CDR3 is 15 residues. Trimming removed 4 bases from V and 3 bases from J; junction bases left unmatched: 12. Germline V CDR1 and CDR2: DFQATT, SNEGSKA (reference sequence). Written as DNA, the CDR3 is TGCAGTGCTACACCTCGGGACAGTGGCCTCTACGAGCAGTACTTC. The encoded protein is CSATPRDSGLYEQYF.

V is TRBV6-2 or TRBV6-3 and J is TRBJ1-2, with TRBD1 matching over 8 bases. This CDR3 has 17 residues. The V and J ends lost 4 bases and 4 bases, in that order; junction bases with no gene match: 14. Germline V gives CDR1 MNHEY, CDR2 SVGEGT. CDR3 nucleotide sequence: TGTGCCAGCAGTTCTCGGGACAGGAGAGACGCGGGCTATGGCTACACCTTC. As protein: CASSSRDRRDAGYGYTF.

The sample holds many counts of this clonotype. This chain uses TRBV12-3 or TRBV12-4 with TRBJ2-5; the D is unclear. The CDR3 has 16 amino acids. The germline V and J ends were trimmed by 2 bases and 0 bases, with 13 bases remaining between them. The CDR3 here is CASSLQAGPYQETQYF. The CDR3 DNA follows: TGTGCCAGCAGTTTACAGGCAGGTCCCTACCAAGAGACCCAGTACTTC.

This clonotype has only a few counts. The chain has TRBV7-2 and TRBJ1-6; maybe TRBD1 (5 bases). The CDR3 consists of 14 residues. V gave up 4 bases and J gave up 6 bases, with 10 bases separating them. Germline V CDR1 and CDR2: SGHTA, FQGNSA. CDR3 DNA sequence: TGTGCCAGCAGCTCGGAGGGACGTAATTCACCCCTCCACTTT. It yields the protein CASSSEGRNSPLHF.

There are a few counts of this clonotype. The chain employs TRBV5-6 and TRBJ2-7; D is possibly TRBD1 or TRBD2 (5 bases each). The germline V gene encodes CDR1 SGHDT and CDR2 YYEEEE. Trimming took 5 bases from V and 1 from J, leaving 16 bases between them. This CDR3 is 15 amino acids long. The CDR3 nucleotides are TGTGCCAGCAGAACCTGGGGGATAACGTCCTACGAGCAGTACGTC. Amino acid sequence: CASRTWGITSYEQYV.

This clonotype was recorded at least ten times. The V and J genes are TRBV6-2 or TRBV6-3 and TRBJ2-3; D not certain. In germline, CDR1 is MNHEY, CDR2 SVGEGT. Trimming cost V 0 bases and J 2 bases, with 3 bases left between them. CDR3 length: 13 residues. CDR3 amino acids: CASSYSHTDTQYF. In nucleotides, the CDR3 is TGTGCCAGCAGTTACTCTCACACAGATACGCAGTATTTT.

V gene TRBV21-1 combines with J gene TRBJ2-7; the table's TRBD2 call for D was not verified on the DNA. TRBV21-1 is an annotated pseudogene. This CDR3 has 16 residues. CDR3: CASSKFGRGGGYEQYV. The CDR3 region has the DNA TGTGCCAGCAGCAAATTTGGGCGGGGGGGCGGTTACGAGCAGTACGTC.

The rearrangement links TRBV7-2 to TRBJ2-5, with TRBD2 matching 8 bases. Germline assignment: CDR1 SGHTA and CDR2 FQGNSA. J was trimmed by 1 base and V by 8 bases; bases with no gene match: 3. The CDR3 covers 13 residues. DNA of the CDR3: TGTGCCAGCGCGGGGGGCCTCCAAGAGACCCAGTACTTC. Amino acid sequence: CASAGGLQETQYF.

This clonotype appeared a few times. V and J are TRBV6-5 and TRBJ2-5; 11 bases match TRBD2. Germline trimming cut 7 bases from V and 8 bases from J; bases unmatched to any gene: 6. CDR1 is MNHEY and CDR2 is SVGAGI in the germline V gene. The CDR3 is made up of 13 amino acids. The CDR3 coding sequence is TGTGCCAGCACGTTAGCGGGGGGGCACACCCAGTACTTC. It codes for CASTLAGGHTQYF.

There are a few counts of this clonotype. The chain combines TRBV29-1 with TRBJ2-1; tentatively, D is TRBD1 or TRBD2 (5 bases each). The CDR3 extends over 13 amino acids. With 3 bases removed from V and 9 bases from J, the gap between germline ends came to 15 bases. Per the germline V gene, CDR1 is SQVTM and CDR2 is ANQGSEA. CDR3 in DNA: TGCAGCGTTGATGTAGTAACTGGGGGTGAGCAGTTCTTC. Translation gives CSVDVVTGGEQFF.